What follows is one TCR beta chain and its context. This record belongs to a study of long-term antiretroviral therapy in people with HIV. This CDR3 contains 14 residues. The germline V gene encodes CDR1 SGDLS and CDR2 YYNGEE. V was pared by 0 bases and J by 5 bases, with 12 bases between. An immunoSEQ assay, version v3.0, was performed at survey level. Assay used: immunoSEQ multiplex PCR; TCRdb lists only in-frame clones, some missing. Of 28,000 or so clones in the sample, 88% were seen once. V is TRBV9 and J is TRBJ2-7; D may be TRBD2 (6 bases). The TCR was taken from a woman under 30 with HIV. The sample in question was unsorted PBMCs, obtained 0.5 years after starting antiretroviral therapy. CDR3 sequence reads: CASSVDGDSDEQYF. As DNA, the CDR3 is TGTGCCAGCAGCGTAGATGGGGACTCTGACGAGCAGTACTTC.